The following is a T cell receptor beta chain sequence with its context. Its specific antigen is unknown. No much larger clone is present one base from it, and per-base qualities are unavailable. From a lookup of the germline V gene (reference sequence), CDR1 and CDR2 are LNHDA and SQIVND. V and J lose 3 bases and 3 bases, and a span of 8 bases separates them. The CDR3 contains 13 residues, cysteine and phenylalanine counted. The read is trimmed to its CDR3 DNA, 39 bases read in frame from base 1. The treatment or condition label corresponds to: 15 to 20 received Ad26.COV2.S at low or high dose, single or two shots; roughly five received placebo; per-sample allocation not given. Repertoires of vaccine and placebo recipients were sequenced from samples taken on day 63 after the first injection. Cohort 1b enrolled some 25 adults aged 18-55 years at a single site in Boston, USA, between 29 July and 7 August 2020. Ad26.COV2.S consisted of a replication-incompetent adenovirus type 26 vector by which a prefusion-stabilized SARS-CoV-2 spike protein from the original Wuhan strain was expressed.

The immunoSEQ Assay was used to sequence TCRbeta CDR3 regions. After extraction, genomic DNA underwent amplification by bias-controlled multiplex PCR, followed by high-throughput sequencing. The authors processed their data as follows. Collapsing and filtering of sequences were performed to quantify the absolute abundance of each unique TCRbeta CDR3 region. T cell fraction was estimated by normalizing TCRbeta template counts to usable DNA, which was measured by amplifying reference genes present in all nucleated cells. Repertoire TCRs were annotated as SARS-CoV-2-specific when V gene, CDR3 amino acid sequence and J gene were exactly matched to a known reactive TCR set. The reference SARS-CoV-2 TCR set was obtained from MIRA and was filtered for enrichment in COVID-19-positive ImmuneCODE repertoires, whereby public or cross-reactive TCRs were removed. Using the MIRA antigens, annotated TCRs were further analysed by specific ORF or by position within an ORF. Breadth was defined as annotated unique rearrangements over total unique productive rearrangements; depth was the summed frequency of those rearrangements. Two-sided Wilcoxon rank-sum tests were used to compare TCR breadth between groups. This immuneACCESS table, as held by TCRdb, lists in-frame sequences with V and J called but not all clones. Of the missing ones, under half trace to an unresolved V gene in checked studies; the others have no known cause. The DNA was the basis for D and trimming; V, J and clone size are from that table. In all, the sample holds about 330,000 clones, and roughly 90% of those were seen once. About 5% of the sample is held by the ten biggest clonotypes.

This specimen belongs to a study of Ad26.COV2.S vaccination and SARS-CoV-2 variants listed by TCRdb under 2021. Study-wide context: Vaccine-arm donors came from COV1001, a multicentre, randomized, double-blind, placebo-controlled phase I-IIa trial of Ad26.COV2.S in healthy adults. Ad26.COV2.S was given intramuscularly at 5x10^10 or 1x10^11 viral particles, as a single shot or as two shots 56 days apart. Sequencing of the TCRbeta repertoire served to evaluate the specificity and breadth of SARS-CoV-2-reactive T cell receptors following Ad26.COV2.S vaccination. The TCR-sequenced set comprised about 30 samples: some 20 Ad26.COV2.S vaccine recipients, 5 placebo recipients and 8 SARS-CoV-2 convalescent individuals. Trial participants were randomized into five groups of five, in which low-dose or high-dose Ad26.COV2.S was given once or twice, or placebo was given on both occasions. Throughout the experiments and outcome assessment, investigators stayed blinded to trial group allocation. Results the study describes overall, beyond this receptor: Vaccine and placebo recipients had comparable non-spike TCR breadth, which fits with the vaccine containing only spike. It was noted by the authors that total T cell responses may have been underestimated by the TCR breadth and depth analyses. After vaccination, substantial breadth of spike-specific CD8+ and CD4+ T cell responses was reported. The study was not powered to compare responses between vaccine doses or regimens. Compared with placebo recipients, Ad26.COV2.S recipients showed higher spike-specific TCR breadth (P = 0.0014).

This specimen was peripheral blood, taken in a trial of Ad26.COV2.S vaccine versus placebo. The rearrangement joined TRBV19 to TRBJ1-2; there is no confident call for the D gene. This sequence was found in a person aged 18-60 years who received the Ad26.COV2.S COVID-19 vaccine or a placebo. The CDR3 protein is CASSIPGHYGYTF. The DNA reads as follows: TGTGCCAGTAGTATTCCTGGCCACTATGGCTACACCTTC.